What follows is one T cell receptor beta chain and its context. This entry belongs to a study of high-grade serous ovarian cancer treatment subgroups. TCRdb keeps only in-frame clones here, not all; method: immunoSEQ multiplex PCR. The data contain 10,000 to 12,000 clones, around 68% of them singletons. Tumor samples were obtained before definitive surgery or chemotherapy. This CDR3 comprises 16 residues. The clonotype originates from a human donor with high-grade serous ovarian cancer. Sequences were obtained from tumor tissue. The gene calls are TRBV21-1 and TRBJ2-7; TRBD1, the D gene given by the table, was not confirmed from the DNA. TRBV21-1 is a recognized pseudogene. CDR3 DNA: TGTGCCAGCAGCAAACTGGGGCCAGGGGGCGTCTACGAGCAGTACTTC. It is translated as CASSKLGPGGVYEQYF.